The 20 T cell receptor beta chains listed next were all sequenced from one sample in a study of blood T cell repertoires in COVID-19. Data came from immunoSEQ multiplex PCR; TCRdb stores just in-frame clones and leaves some out. The sample contains fewer than 500,000 clones, roughly 90% of which appear only once. The sample was peripheral blood. The source of these receptors is a woman aged 25 to 39 with acute or convalescent COVID-19.

V is TRBV9 and J is TRBJ2-5, with 7 bases lining up with TRBD2. The V and J ends lost 1 base and 1 base, in that order; junction bases with no gene match: 4. This CDR3 comprises 15 residues. CDR1 and CDR2 (germline): SGDLS, YYNGEE. The CDR3 DNA reads as TGTGCCAGCAGCGTATTTAGCGGGCCCCAAGAGACCCAGTACTTC. Translation: CASSVFSGPQETQYF.

CDR3 DNA sequence: TGTGCCAGCAGCCACAATCTGGGGGGGGGTCAAGAGACCCAGTACTTC. Its protein product is CASSHNLGGGQETQYF. V gene TRBV9 combines with J gene TRBJ2-5, with 7 bases fitting TRBD2. Trimming removed 4 bases from V and 2 bases from J; junction bases left unmatched: 11. Germline lookup yields CDR1 SGDLS and CDR2 YYNGEE. The CDR3 is made up of 16 amino acids.

The chain joins TRBV10-1 to TRBJ1-5, with D uncertain. V was clipped by 1 base and J by 0 bases, with 10 bases between them. There are 16 residues in the CDR3. Germline CDR1 reads WNHNN; CDR2 reads SYGVQD (reference sequence). This chain's CDR3 is CASSEFQDNSNQPQHF. The CDR3 region has the DNA TGCGCCAGCAGTGAGTTTCAGGATAATAGCAATCAGCCCCAGCATTTT.

This rearrangement joins TRBV7-9 to TRBJ1-1; 7 nucleotides match TRBD1. The germline gives CDR1 SEHNR, CDR2 FQNEAQ (reference sequence). CDR3 size: 14 residues. V was clipped by 6 bases and J by 0 bases; unmatched bases: 4. The CDR3 nucleotides read TGTGCCAGCAGTCAACAGGGGATGAACACTGAAGCTTTCTTT. This gives the protein CASSQQGMNTEAFF. The complete variable domain, with remaining parts taken from reference TRBV7-9 and TRBJ1-1, reads DTGVSQNPRHKITKRGQNVTFRCDPISEHNRLYWYRQTLGQGPEFLTYFQNEAQLEKSRLLSDRFSAERPKGSFSTLEIQRTEQGDSAMYLCASSQQGMNTEAFFGQGTRLTVV.

CDR3 residues: CATSSPGLAGGLETQYF. DNA of the CDR3: TGTGCCACCAGCTCGCCGGGACTAGCGGGGGGGTTGGAGACCCAGTACTTC. V usage is TRBV15 and J usage is TRBJ2-5; the match to TRBD2 covers 16 bases. CDR1 and CDR2 from the germline V gene are LNHNV and YYDKDF (reference sequence). The ends lost 5 bases at V and 5 bases at J; junction bases unmatched: 8. This CDR3 is 17 amino acids long.

The chain has TRBV5-4 and TRBJ2-7; D is unclear. Trimming pared 1 base from V and 6 bases from J, leaving 11 bases between. This CDR3 region has 13 residues. Germline CDR1 and CDR2: SGHNT and YYREEE (reference sequence). Here the CDR3 reads CASSLTVPGEQYF. CDR3 sequence (DNA): TGTGCCAGCAGCTTGACGGTCCCGGGCGAGCAGTACTTC.

This chain links TRBV27 with TRBJ1-2, with TRBD1 matching over 8 bases. Germline V gene data show CDR1 as MNHEY and CDR2 as SMNVEV (reference sequence). Unmatched junction bases numbered 7, after V lost 3 bases and J lost 7 bases. This CDR3 contains 14 residues. DNA of the CDR3: TGTGCCAGCAGTTTCGTAGGCAGGGGGCCTGGCTACACCTTC. This translates into CASSFVGRGPGYTF.

V and J are TRBV3-1 (or the pseudogene TRBV3-2) and TRBJ2-2, with TRBD2 identical over 11 bases. Trimming removed 6 bases from V and 4 bases from J; junction bases left unmatched: 4. The CDR3 sequence is 15 residues long. CDR1 and CDR2 from the germline V gene are LGHDT and YNNKEL (reference sequence). The CDR3, as DNA: TGTGCCAGCAGACAACTAGCGGGGGTCACCGGGGAGCTGTTTTTT. Residues: CASRQLAGVTGELFF.

The rearrangement joins TRBV5-6 to TRBJ2-1; 10 positions agree with TRBD2. Germline V lookup: CDR1 SGHDT, CDR2 YYEEEE. J lost 0 bases, V lost 2 bases, and 11 bases had no gene match. The CDR3 is made up of 19 amino acids. The CDR3 here is CASSFRASGGSSSYNEQFF. The CDR3 DNA sequence: TGTGCCAGCAGCTTTCGGGCTAGCGGGGGCTCCAGCTCCTACAATGAGCAGTTCTTC. Looking up the rest from reference TRBV5-6 and TRBJ2-1 gives the full variable domain: DAGVTQSPTHLIKTRGQQVTLRCSPKSGHDTVSWYQQALGQGPQFIFQYYEEEERQRGNFPDRFSGHQFPNYSSELNVNALLLGDSALYLCASSFRASGGSSSYNEQFFGPGTRLTVL.

The chain is built from TRBV5-5 and TRBJ2-5, with TRBD2 identical over 7 bases. Germline V gives CDR1 SGHKS, CDR2 YYEKEE (reference sequence). The CDR3 spans 15 residues. V lost 6 bases to trimming and J lost 5 bases; unmatched junction nucleotides: 13. The CDR3 bases are TGTGCCAGCAACGTTTGGGAGGGGCCAGGGGAGACCCAGTACTTC. Protein sequence: CASNVWEGPGETQYF.

The rearrangement joins TRBV5-1 to TRBJ2-7, with 11 bases lining up with TRBD2. V gave up 3 bases and J gave up 3 bases; unmatched junction bases: 5. Germline V CDR1 and CDR2: SGHRS, YFSETQ. The CDR3 totals 15 residues. Here the CDR3 DNA reads TGCGCCAGCAGCTCCGCTAGCGGGGGGTACTACGAGCAGTACTTC. It encodes CASSSASGGYYEQYF.

The genes are TRBV15 and TRBJ2-5, with 7 positions matching TRBD2. This CDR3 region has 13 residues. Germline CDR1 reads LNHNV; CDR2 reads YYDKDF (reference sequence). Losses at the gene ends were 5 bases for V and 4 bases for J; bases not matched to a gene: 4. DNA for the CDR3: TGTGCCACCAGCGGGGGGGGTGTAGAGACCCAGTACTTC. It specifies CATSGGGVETQYF.

The chain combines TRBV5-1 with TRBJ1-2, with D uncertain. V lost 2 bases to trimming and J lost 6 bases, with 17 bases between them. The CDR3 covers 15 residues. Per the germline V gene, CDR1 is SGHRS and CDR2 is YFSETQ. The CDR3 loop is CASSFRWTPRDGYTF. CDR3 nucleotide sequence: TGCGCCAGCAGCTTTCGGTGGACGCCGAGGGATGGCTACACCTTC.

The genes are TRBV4-2 and TRBJ1-5; maybe TRBD1 (5 bases). Germline V lookup: CDR1 LGHNA, CDR2 YNFKEQ. V was clipped by 0 bases and J by 7 bases, with 13 bases between them. The CDR3 extends over 15 amino acids. CDR3 nucleotide sequence: TGTGCCAGCAGCCAAGATTTAGGGGCCGGGCAGCCCCAGCATTTT. Translation: CASSQDLGAGQPQHF.

This clone was seen a few times. V and J are TRBV25-1 and TRBJ1-1; D not certain. Trimming shortened V by 8 bases and J by 4 bases, and 8 bases separated the two germline ends. The germline CDR1 and CDR2 sequences are MGHDK and SYGVNS. The CDR3 spans 11 residues. For the CDR3, the DNA is TGTGCCAGCCGGGTGGGCACTGAAGCTTTCTTT. Encoded protein: CASRVGTEAFF.

CDR3 in DNA: TGTGCCAGCAGTTACTCGACTAGTCGTACCGGGGAGCTGTTTTTT. Translated, it gives CASSYSTSRTGELFF. The chain recombines TRBV6-6 with TRBJ2-2, with D perhaps TRBD2 (6 bases). This CDR3 contains 15 residues. Germline V gene data show CDR1 as MNHNY and CDR2 as SVGAGI (reference sequence). V dropped 0 bases and J dropped 5 bases, with 10 bases sitting between them.

The chain combines TRBV5-1 with TRBJ2-5; D is unresolved. Germline V gives CDR1 SGHRS, CDR2 YFSETQ. The length of the CDR3 is 14 residues. V gave up 0 bases and J gave up 4 bases, with 10 bases separating them. CDR3 nucleotide sequence: TGCGCCAGCAGCTTGGCCTTCAGTTCAGAGACCCAGTACTTC. It translates to CASSLAFSSETQYF.

The chain is built from TRBV4-1 and TRBJ1-1; TRBD1 matches at 7 bases. This CDR3 has 16 residues. Unmatched junction bases numbered 7, after V lost 0 bases and J lost 3 bases. Germline-derived CDR1 and CDR2 are MGHRA and YSYEKL. DNA of the CDR3: TGCGCCAGCAGCCAAGATGATGCCAGGGGGTACACTGAAGCTTTCTTT. The encoded protein is CASSQDDARGYTEAFF.

The genes are TRBV4-1 and TRBJ1-1, with no clear D. CDR1 is MGHRA and CDR2 is YSYEKL in the germline V gene. The V end lost 4 bases, the J end lost 1 base, and 10 bases lay between the germline ends. This CDR3 is 14 amino acids long. This CDR3 reads CASSLSSRNTEAFF. DNA for the CDR3: TGCGCCAGCAGCCTAAGTAGTCGGAACACTGAAGCTTTCTTT.

This clone was recorded once. V and J are TRBV6-1 and TRBJ2-7, with D unresolved. CDR3 length equals 14 residues. Looked up from germline, CDR1 is MNHNS and CDR2 is SASEGT. V was trimmed by 1 base and J by 6 bases, leaving 13 bases between them. CDR3 region: CASSEDPGLAEQYF. CDR3 DNA sequence: TGTGCCAGCAGTGAAGACCCCGGGTTGGCCGAGCAGTACTTC.